What follows describes a single TCR beta chain. This entry belongs to a study of cytomegalovirus exposure and HLA in healthy donors. Amplification used 60 Vbeta primers and 13 Jbeta primers. TCRdb's copy holds only in-frame clones and misses some; the assay was immunoSEQ multiplex PCR. The sample records roughly 150,000 clones, around 80% being singletons. Germline V gene data show CDR1 as LNHDA and CDR2 as SQIVND (reference sequence). V dropped 1 base and J dropped 7; count of bases not matched to a gene: 5. The CDR3 covers 14 residues. Sequenced: PBMCs. This clonotype was sampled from a woman aged 40-49 years in good health and CMV-seronegative. The V and J genes are TRBV19 and TRBJ1-2; 8 bases are a match to TRBD1. The CDR3 DNA reads as TGTGCCAGTAGTATAGGGGCAGGGGGCTTTGGCTACACCTTC. Translating it yields CASSIGAGGFGYTF.